This T cell receptor beta chain was observed in a study of vaccination effects on CD4 cells after COVID-19. Study-level findings and limits: Few convalescent patients, and no early post-infection timepoints, were available to the study.

Peptide-pool stimulation followed by sequencing identified expanded antigen-specific CD4+ clonotypes in the ViraFEST assay. The authors isolated CD4+ T cells after around 11 days of culture. Absence of prior SARS-CoV-2 infection characterized the vaccine recipients, who showed negative nucleocapsid antibodies. Cultivation was performed at 1.5 million to 2.5 million PBMC per well with 10 IU/ml IL-2 and about 10 ug/ml peptides added. Germline V gene sequence: CDR1 SGDLS, CDR2 YYNGEE. Trimming removed 3 bases from V and 5 bases from J, with 8 bases in between. CDR3 length: 12 residues. Details on this clone: What it recognizes is unknown.

Measured with immunoSEQ multiplex PCR; TCRdb has only the in-frame clones, and not every one. The table shows fewer than 40,000 clones, with approximately 61% occurring only once. The clonotype was recovered from a human donor who received a COVID-19 vaccine. The chain couples TRBV9 to TRBJ1-2; no firm D call. The sequencing here drew on CD4+ T cells from PBMCs cultured with HCoV-229E spike peptides, taken before COVID-19 vaccination. DNA for the CDR3: TGTGCCAGCAGCGCCGACAAGTATGGCTACACCTTC. Translation: CASSADKYGYTF.